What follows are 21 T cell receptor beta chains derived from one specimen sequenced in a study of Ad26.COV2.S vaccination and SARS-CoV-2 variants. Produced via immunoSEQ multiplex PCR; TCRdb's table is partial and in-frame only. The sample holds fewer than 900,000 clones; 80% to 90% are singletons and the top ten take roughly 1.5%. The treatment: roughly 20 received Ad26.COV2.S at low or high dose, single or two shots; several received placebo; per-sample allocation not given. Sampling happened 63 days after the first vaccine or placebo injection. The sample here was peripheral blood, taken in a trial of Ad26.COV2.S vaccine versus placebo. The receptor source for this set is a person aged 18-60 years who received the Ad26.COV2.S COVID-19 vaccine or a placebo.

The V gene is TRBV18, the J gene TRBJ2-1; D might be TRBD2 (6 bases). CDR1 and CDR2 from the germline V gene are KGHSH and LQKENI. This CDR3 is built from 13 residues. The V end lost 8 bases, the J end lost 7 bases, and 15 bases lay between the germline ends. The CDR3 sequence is CASGGGGGNEQFF. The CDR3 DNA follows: TGTGCCAGCGGTGGTGGAGGAGGGAATGAGCAGTTCTTC.

CDR3 loop: CASTGQGIEKLFF. The CDR3, as DNA: TGTGCCAGCACCGGACAGGGTATCGAAAAACTGTTTTTT. The chain uses TRBV11-2 and TRBJ1-4; 8 bases line up with TRBD1. Germline loops: CDR1 SGHAT, CDR2 FQNNGV. Trimming took 7 bases from V and 8 from J; bases not matched to a gene: 6. CDR3 length: 13 amino acids.

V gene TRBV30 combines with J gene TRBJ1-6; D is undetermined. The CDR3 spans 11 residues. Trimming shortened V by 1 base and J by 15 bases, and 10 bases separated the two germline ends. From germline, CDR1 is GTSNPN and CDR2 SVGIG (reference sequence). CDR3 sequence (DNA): TGTGCCTGGAGTGCGGGAAGAGGCCTCCACTTT. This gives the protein CAWSAGRGLHF.

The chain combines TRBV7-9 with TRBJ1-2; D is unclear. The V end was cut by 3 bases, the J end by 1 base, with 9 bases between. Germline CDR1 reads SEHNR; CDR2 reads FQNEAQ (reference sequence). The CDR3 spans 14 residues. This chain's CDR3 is CASSFTGGNYGYTF. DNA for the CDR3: TGTGCCAGCAGCTTCACGGGTGGTAACTATGGCTACACCTTC.

CDR3 residues: CASSVGTSVHNEQFF. As DNA, the CDR3 is TGTGCCAGCAGCGTCGGGACTAGCGTCCACAATGAGCAGTTCTTC. The rearrangement joins TRBV9 to TRBJ2-1, with TRBD2 matching over 10 bases. The length of the CDR3 is 15 residues. The trim removed 2 bases at V and 5 bases at J, leaving 4 bases unmatched. Germline loops: CDR1 SGDLS, CDR2 YYNGEE.

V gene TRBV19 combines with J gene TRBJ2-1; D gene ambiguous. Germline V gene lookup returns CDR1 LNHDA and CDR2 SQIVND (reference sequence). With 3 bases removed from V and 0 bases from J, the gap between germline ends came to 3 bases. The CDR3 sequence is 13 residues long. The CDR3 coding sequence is TGTGCCAGTAGTATTAGCTCCTACAATGAGCAGTTCTTC. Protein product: CASSISSYNEQFF.

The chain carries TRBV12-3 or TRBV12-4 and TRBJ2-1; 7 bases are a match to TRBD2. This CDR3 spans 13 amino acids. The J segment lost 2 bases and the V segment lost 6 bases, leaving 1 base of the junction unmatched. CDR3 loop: CASRGLAYNEQFF. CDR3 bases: TGTGCCAGCAGAGGACTAGCCTACAATGAGCAGTTCTTC.

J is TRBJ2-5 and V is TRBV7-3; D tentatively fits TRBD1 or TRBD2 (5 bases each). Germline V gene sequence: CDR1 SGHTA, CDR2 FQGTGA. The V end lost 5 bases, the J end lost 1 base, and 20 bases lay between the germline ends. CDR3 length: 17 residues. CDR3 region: CASSLGKGRPAQETQYF. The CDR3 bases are TGTGCCAGCAGCCTAGGGAAGGGGAGACCAGCCCAAGAGACCCAGTACTTC.

This CDR3 is CASSPQGPYEQYF. In DNA form, the CDR3 reads TGTGCCAGCTCACCACAGGGTCCCTACGAGCAGTACTTC. The gene calls are TRBV18 and TRBJ2-7; no clear D. V was trimmed by 1 base and J by 2 bases, leaving 6 bases between them. The CDR3 extends over 13 amino acids. Germline CDR1 reads KGHSH; CDR2 reads LQKENI.

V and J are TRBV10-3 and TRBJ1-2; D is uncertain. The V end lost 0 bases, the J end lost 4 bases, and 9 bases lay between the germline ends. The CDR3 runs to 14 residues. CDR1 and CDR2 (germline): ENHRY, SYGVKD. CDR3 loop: CAISESRQIYGYTF. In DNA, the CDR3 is TGTGCCATCAGTGAGTCGAGGCAAATCTATGGCTACACCTTC.

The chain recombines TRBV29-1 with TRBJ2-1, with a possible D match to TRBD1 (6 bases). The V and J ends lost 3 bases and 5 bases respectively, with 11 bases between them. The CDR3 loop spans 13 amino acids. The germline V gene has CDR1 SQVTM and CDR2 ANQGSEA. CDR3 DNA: TGCAGCGTTGAGGAACAGGGTGACAATGAGCAGTTCTTC. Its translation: CSVEEQGDNEQFF.

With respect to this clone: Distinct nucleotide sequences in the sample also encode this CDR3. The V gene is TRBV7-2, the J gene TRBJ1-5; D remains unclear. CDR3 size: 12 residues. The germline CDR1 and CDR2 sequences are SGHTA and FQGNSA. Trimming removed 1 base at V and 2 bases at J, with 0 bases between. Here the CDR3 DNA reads TGTGCCAGCAGCTTAGGCAATCAGCCCCAGCATTTT. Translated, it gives CASSLGNQPQHF.

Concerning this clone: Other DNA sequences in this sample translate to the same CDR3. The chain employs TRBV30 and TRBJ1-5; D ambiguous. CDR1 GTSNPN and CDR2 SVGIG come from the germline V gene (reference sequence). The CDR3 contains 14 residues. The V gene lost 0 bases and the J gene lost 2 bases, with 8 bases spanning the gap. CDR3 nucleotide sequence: TGTGCCTGGAGTGTAGGGCAGCGCAATCAGCCCCAGCATTTT. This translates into CAWSVGQRNQPQHF.

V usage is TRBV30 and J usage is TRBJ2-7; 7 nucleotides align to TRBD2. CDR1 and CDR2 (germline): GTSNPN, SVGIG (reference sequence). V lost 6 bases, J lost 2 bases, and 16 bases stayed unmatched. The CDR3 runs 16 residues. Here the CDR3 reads CACVPGTTRFTYEQYF. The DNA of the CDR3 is TGTGCCTGTGTACCAGGGACTACCCGATTCACCTACGAGCAGTACTTC.

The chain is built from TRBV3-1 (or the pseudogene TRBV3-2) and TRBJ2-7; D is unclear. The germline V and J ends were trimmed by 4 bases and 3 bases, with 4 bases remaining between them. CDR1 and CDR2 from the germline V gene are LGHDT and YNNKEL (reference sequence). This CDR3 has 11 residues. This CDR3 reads CASSRHYEQYF. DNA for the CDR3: TGTGCCAGCAGCCGACACTACGAGCAGTACTTC.

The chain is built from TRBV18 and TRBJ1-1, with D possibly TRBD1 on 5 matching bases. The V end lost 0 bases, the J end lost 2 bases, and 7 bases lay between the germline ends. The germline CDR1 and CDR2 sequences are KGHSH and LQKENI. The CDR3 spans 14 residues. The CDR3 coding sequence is TGTGCCAGCTCACCACCCGGGGCAAACACTGAAGCTTTCTTT. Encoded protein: CASSPPGANTEAFF.

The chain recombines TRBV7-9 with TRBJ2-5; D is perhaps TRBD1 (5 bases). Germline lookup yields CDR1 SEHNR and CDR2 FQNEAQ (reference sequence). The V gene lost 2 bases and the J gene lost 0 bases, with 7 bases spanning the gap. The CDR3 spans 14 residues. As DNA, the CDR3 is TGTGCCAGCAGCTTACGACAGCACCAAGAGACCCAGTACTTC. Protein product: CASSLRQHQETQYF.

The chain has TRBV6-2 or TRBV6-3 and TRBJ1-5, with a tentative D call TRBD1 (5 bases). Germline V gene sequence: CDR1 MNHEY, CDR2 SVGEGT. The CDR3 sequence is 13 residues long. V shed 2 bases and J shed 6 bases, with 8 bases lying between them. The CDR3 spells CASSYAGGQPQHF. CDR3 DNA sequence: TGTGCCAGCAGTTACGCGGGGGGTCAGCCCCAGCATTTT.

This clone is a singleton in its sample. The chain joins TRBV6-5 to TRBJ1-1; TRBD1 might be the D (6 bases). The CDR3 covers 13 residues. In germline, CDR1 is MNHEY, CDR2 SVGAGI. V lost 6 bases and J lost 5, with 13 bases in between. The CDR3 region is CASSSGVRTEAFF. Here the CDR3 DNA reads TGTGCCAGCAGCTCAGGGGTGCGGACTGAAGCTTTCTTT.

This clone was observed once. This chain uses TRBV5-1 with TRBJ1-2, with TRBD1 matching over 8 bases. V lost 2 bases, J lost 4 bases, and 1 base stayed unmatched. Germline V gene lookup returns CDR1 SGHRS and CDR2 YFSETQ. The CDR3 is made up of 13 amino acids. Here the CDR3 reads CASSLQGVYGYTF. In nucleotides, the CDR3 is TGCGCCAGCAGCTTACAGGGGGTCTATGGCTACACCTTC.

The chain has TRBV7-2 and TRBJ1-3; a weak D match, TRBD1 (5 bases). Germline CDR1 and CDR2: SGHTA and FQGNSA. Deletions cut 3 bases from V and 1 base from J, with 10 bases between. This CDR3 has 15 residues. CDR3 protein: CASSFMGGSGNTIYF. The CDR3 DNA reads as TGTGCCAGCAGCTTCATGGGGGGATCTGGAAACACCATATATTTT.